These 22 T cell receptor beta chains originate from one sample sequenced in a study of cytomegalovirus exposure and HLA in healthy donors (dated by TCRdb to 2016 to 2017). The library relied on the immunoSEQ multiplex PCR assay. For the multiplex PCR, a mixture combining 60 forward primers for TCR Vbeta segments and 13 reverse primers for TCR Jbeta segments was used. Imported from immuneACCESS, the table was reduced by TCRdb to in-frame sequences with V and J called. These copies leave out some clones; in studies compared against another copy, an unresolved V gene accounts for under half, and the cause of the remainder is not known. Present in this sample are tens of thousands of clones, approximately 73% of which were seen just once. The ten largest make up nearly 3% of the sample. The sample was PBMCs. The receptors shown here come from a man aged 18 to 30 in good health and CMV-seronegative.

The rearrangement joins TRBV25-1 to TRBJ1-1; D call uncertain. Trimming took 4 bases from V and 3 from J, leaving 9 bases between them. CDR1 is MGHDK, CDR2 SYGVNS, per germline. There are 13 residues in the CDR3. Here the CDR3 reads CASSGQSYTEAFF. CDR3 DNA sequence: TGTGCCAGCAGTGGGCAGTCGTACACTGAAGCTTTCTTT.

This clone was observed a few times. The chain joins TRBV4-1 to TRBJ2-7; 8 bases align to TRBD1. Germline V gene data show CDR1 as MGHRA and CDR2 as YSYEKL. V gave up 5 bases and J gave up 2 bases; unmatched junction bases: 5. The CDR3 length is 14 residues. The CDR3 sequence: CASSKGQGAYEQYF. CDR3 bases: TGCGCCAGCAGCAAAGGACAGGGCGCCTACGAGCAGTACTTC.

V and J are TRBV15 and TRBJ1-2, with 9 bases aligning to TRBD1. V was pared by 11 bases and J by 4 bases, with 11 bases of the junction left unmatched. There are 14 residues in the CDR3. Germline V gene lookup returns CDR1 LNHNV and CDR2 YYDKDF (reference sequence). CDR3 coding DNA: TGTGCCTCCTCAGGCGCGGGACAGGGCTATGGCTACACCTTC. Its protein product is CASSGAGQGYGYTF.

This clone has only a few counts. CDR3 in amino acids: CASSLLSDEQYF. In nucleotides, the CDR3 is TGTGCCAGCAGCTTGCTCTCGGACGAGCAGTACTTC. The chain recombines TRBV5-6 with TRBJ2-7; no clear D. Germline CDR1 is SGHDT and CDR2 is YYEEEE. The CDR3 sequence is 12 residues long. Deletions cut 1 base from V and 5 bases from J, with 7 bases between.

This clone was seen a single time. The genes are TRBV29-1 and TRBJ2-5, with TRBD1 matching 12 bases. The CDR3 covers 15 residues. Germline V CDR1 and CDR2: SQVTM, ANQGSEA. Losses at the gene ends were 6 bases for V and 5 bases for J; bases not matched to a gene: 10. CDR3 sequence: CSVQMGTGGPETQYF. In nucleotides, the CDR3 is TGCAGCGTCCAAATGGGGACAGGGGGCCCGGAGACCCAGTACTTC.

The rearrangement links TRBV4-1 to TRBJ2-7; 7 nucleotides align to TRBD2. There are 15 residues in the CDR3. Germline V gene sequence: CDR1 MGHRA, CDR2 YSYEKL. Unmatched junction bases numbered 5, after V lost 3 bases and J lost 0 bases. Here the CDR3 DNA reads TGCGCCAGCAGCCAGCCGACTAGCCTCTCCTACGAGCAGTACTTC. Translation gives CASSQPTSLSYEQYF.

V usage is TRBV28 and J usage is TRBJ2-7; TRBD2 matches 11 bases. Germline CDR1 is MDHEN and CDR2 is SYDVKM. V lost 4 bases, J lost 9 bases, and 23 bases stayed unmatched. The CDR3 runs to 19 residues. CDR3 DNA sequence: TGTGCCAGCAGTTCTACCGGGACTAGCGGCCCCCTACGAGCTTTCGCGCAGTACTTC. This gives the protein CASSSTGTSGPLRAFAQYF.

This chain connects TRBV2 to TRBJ2-7; 7 bases are shared with TRBD2. Unmatched junction bases numbered 17, after V lost 6 bases and J lost 9 bases. CDR1 is SNHLY and CDR2 is FYNNEI in the germline V gene. This CDR3 is 15 amino acids long. The CDR3 spells CASSATRLAAEVQYF. CDR3 in DNA: TGTGCCAGCAGCGCCACCCGCCTAGCGGCTGAGGTGCAGTACTTC. The variable domain in full, completed from reference TRBV2 and TRBJ2-7, reads EPEVTQTPSHQVTQMGQEVILRCVPISNHLYFYWYRQILGQKVEFLVSFYNNEISEKSEIFDDQFSVERPDGSNFTLKIRSTKLEDSAMYFCASSATRLAAEVQYFGPGTRLTVT.

This chain links TRBV5-4 with TRBJ2-1; the match to TRBD1 covers 10 bases. Germline V gene data show CDR1 as SGHNT and CDR2 as YYREEE (reference sequence). V lost 4 bases to trimming and J lost 5 bases; unmatched junction nucleotides: 3. CDR3 length: 14 amino acids. The CDR3 DNA is TGTGCCAGCAGCATGGGACAGGGGAACAATGAGCAGTTCTTC. Encoded protein: CASSMGQGNNEQFF.

This clone was found a few times. V usage is TRBV7-8 and J usage is TRBJ1-1; D might be TRBD1 (5 bases). CDR1 is SGHVS, CDR2 FQNEAQ, per germline. The CDR3 totals 14 residues. The ends were cut back, 5 bases at V and 10 bases at J, with 20 bases in the middle. The CDR3 nucleotides are TGTGCCAGCAGCCCGCCCCCAGGCGTGGGGGGAGCTTTCTTT. It yields the protein CASSPPPGVGGAFF. Looking up the rest from reference TRBV7-8 and TRBJ1-1 gives the full variable domain: GAGVSQSPRYKVAKRGQDVALRCDPISGHVSLFWYQQALGQGPEFLTYFQNEAQLDKSGLPSDRFFAERPEGSVSTLKIQRTQQEDSAVYLCASSPPPGVGGAFFGQGTRLTVV.

V usage is TRBV6-5 and J usage is TRBJ2-1; a weak D match, TRBD2 (6 bases). The V and J ends lost 6 bases and 2 bases respectively, with 14 bases between them. The CDR3 runs to 15 residues. Germline lookup yields CDR1 MNHEY and CDR2 SVGAGI. The CDR3 DNA follows: TGTGCCAGCAGAACCGACGGGGGACCCTACAATGAGCAGTTCTTC. Residues: CASRTDGGPYNEQFF.

The rearrangement links TRBV6-5 to TRBJ2-5; 8 nucleotides agree with TRBD2. Germline V lookup: CDR1 MNHEY, CDR2 SVGAGI. V lost 6 bases and J lost 3; bases outside the gene matches: 3. The CDR3 extends over 13 amino acids. Here the CDR3 reads CASRNGGEETQYF. The CDR3 coding sequence is TGTGCCAGCAGAAACGGGGGGGAAGAGACCCAGTACTTC.

This chain joins TRBV4-3 and TRBJ2-1; possible D gene TRBD1, 5 bases. Germline values: CDR1 LGHNA, CDR2 YSLEER. Trimming stripped 4 bases from V and 3 bases from J, with 13 bases between. The CDR3 runs 15 residues. The CDR3 here is CASSRYTGDYNEQFF. Here the CDR3 DNA reads TGCGCCAGCAGCCGCTATACAGGAGACTACAATGAGCAGTTCTTC.

This clone was counted only a few times. The V and J genes are TRBV4-3 and TRBJ2-3; a weak D match, TRBD2 (5 bases). CDR3 length equals 16 residues. Germline assignment: CDR1 LGHNA and CDR2 YSLEER. The ends were cut back, 1 base at V and 1 base at J, with 12 bases in the middle. As DNA, the CDR3 is TGCGCCAGCAGCCAAGGGACCGGGATTGGCACAGATACGCAGTATTTT. Protein sequence: CASSQGTGIGTDTQYF.

The chain combines TRBV11-3 with TRBJ2-2, with D possibly matching TRBD1 (6 bases). Germline values: CDR1 SGHNT, CDR2 YENEEA. V was shortened by 2 bases and J by 5 bases, with 6 bases between the two germline ends. This CDR3 has 13 amino acids. CDR3 in amino acids: CASSLQGTGELFF. CDR3 in DNA: TGTGCCAGCAGCTTACAGGGGACCGGGGAGCTGTTTTTT.

The CDR3 loop reads CASTVGVAAFF. Written as DNA, the CDR3 is TGTGCCAGCACCGTAGGGGTAGCAGCTTTCTTT. This sequence joins TRBV25-1 and TRBJ1-1; tentatively, D is TRBD1 (5 bases). The CDR3 consists of 11 residues. Germline V CDR1 and CDR2: MGHDK, SYGVNS. Trimming pared 7 bases from V and 10 bases from J, leaving 13 bases between.

This chain uses TRBV4-2 with TRBJ1-5; D may be TRBD1 (5 bases). Germline assignment: CDR1 LGHNA and CDR2 YNFKEQ. CDR3 length: 15 amino acids. Trimming took off 10 bases at V and 0 bases at J, with 16 bases between the two ends. CDR3 sequence: CATPTEKYSNQPQHF. CDR3 bases: TGTGCCACCCCGACAGAAAAATATAGCAATCAGCCCCAGCATTTT.

This clone was detected only once. The chain links TRBV30 to TRBJ1-6; TRBD1 agrees at 7 bases. V lost 4 bases and J lost 13; bases outside the gene matches: 10. This CDR3 region has 13 residues. From germline, CDR1 is GTSNPN and CDR2 SVGIG (reference sequence). The CDR3 here is CAWIGQAGSPLHF. CDR3 in DNA: TGTGCCTGGATTGGACAGGCCGGGTCCCCCCTCCACTTT.

The table lists this clone with a count of one. The chain carries TRBV4-3 and TRBJ2-2, with D tentatively TRBD1 (6 bases). The germline CDR1 and CDR2 sequences are LGHNA and YSLEER. CDR3 length: 15 residues. Trimming pared 2 bases from V and 6 bases from J, leaving 13 bases between. In nucleotides, the CDR3 is TGCGCCAGCAGCCAACATAGGACAGTGCCCGGGGAGCTGTTTTTT. Encoded protein: CASSQHRTVPGELFF.

The V gene is TRBV30, the J gene TRBJ2-3, with TRBD1 identical over 9 bases. Germline V gene lookup returns CDR1 GTSNPN and CDR2 SVGIG (reference sequence). This CDR3 has 14 residues. The V gene end was trimmed by 5 bases and the J gene end by 9 bases; junction bases not matched to a gene: 12. The CDR3 DNA follows: TGTGCCTGGGGGACAGGGAATGGGATGTGGACGCAGTATTTT. It yields the protein CAWGTGNGMWTQYF.

This clone was observed a handful of times. The rearrangement links TRBV5-6 to TRBJ1-2; weak D call: TRBD1 (5 bases). Germline V gives CDR1 SGHDT, CDR2 YYEEEE. Trimming stripped 4 bases from V and 5 bases from J, with 9 bases between. The CDR3 sequence is 12 residues long. CDR3 protein: CASSPGTYGYTF. For the CDR3, the DNA is TGTGCCAGCAGCCCCGGGACTTATGGCTACACCTTC.

This clone was found a few times. The chain uses TRBV6-5 and TRBJ1-1, with a possible D match to TRBD1 (5 bases). This CDR3 contains 14 residues. Germline CDR1 is MNHEY and CDR2 is SVGAGI. The V end was cut by 6 bases, the J end by 6 bases, with 17 bases between. CDR3 sequence reads: CASRKGRLYPEAFF. CDR3 nucleotides: TGTGCCAGCAGAAAGGGGAGGCTCTACCCTGAAGCTTTCTTT.